This passage covers 31 T cell receptor beta chains from one sample sequenced in a study of blood T cell repertoires in COVID-19. Measured with immunoSEQ multiplex PCR; TCRdb has only the in-frame clones, and not every one. Among about 200,000 clones listed, 86% were seen once. Sequencing was carried out using peripheral blood. These TCRs come from a woman aged 45-59 years with COVID-19, enrolled during active disease.

This rearrangement joins TRBV7-9 to TRBJ2-7; weak D call: TRBD1 (5 bases). The germline CDR1 and CDR2 sequences are SEHNR and FQNEAQ (reference sequence). The length of the CDR3 is 15 residues. V lost 3 bases and J lost 3, with 15 bases in between. The CDR3 coding sequence is TGTGCCAGCAGCTTTCGCCAGGGCGGAATCTACGAGCAGTACTTC. Its protein product is CASSFRQGGIYEQYF.

This clone came up a few times. The chain carries TRBV5-1 and TRBJ2-2; the D gene is possibly TRBD1 (5 bases). The germline V gene encodes CDR1 SGHRS and CDR2 YFSETQ. This CDR3 is 13 amino acids long. Trimming cost V 2 bases and J 11 bases, with 13 bases left between them. The CDR3 here is CASSFGQGVELFF. CDR3 coding DNA: TGCGCCAGCAGCTTTGGTCAGGGTGTCGAGCTGTTTTTT.

This CDR3 reads CASSPEISGGAWWETQYF. The CDR3 bases are TGTGCCAGCAGTCCTGAGATCAGCGGGGGGGCTTGGTGGGAGACCCAGTACTTC. The chain couples TRBV28 to TRBJ2-5, with TRBD2 identical over 10 bases. The germline gives CDR1 MDHEN, CDR2 SYDVKM. J gave up 5 bases and V 5 bases, and 17 bases lay outside the gene matches. The CDR3 extends over 18 amino acids.

The rearrangement uses TRBV23-1 and TRBJ1-1, with D unresolved. TRBV23-1 is marked as an open reading frame, function uncertain. The CDR3 runs 13 residues. Trimming took 2 bases from V and 1 from J, leaving 5 bases between them. As DNA, the CDR3 is TGCGCCAGCAGTCAAGGGAGGAACACTGAAGCTTTCTTT. It translates to CASSQGRNTEAFF.

This chain uses TRBV24-1 with TRBJ2-5; D is perhaps TRBD2 (6 bases). Trimming took 5 bases from V and 5 from J, leaving 14 bases between them. Germline V gene lookup returns CDR1 KGHDR and CDR2 SFDVKD. CDR3 length: 14 amino acids. The CDR3 DNA reads TGTGCCACCAGTGCCGGAGGGACGGGGGAGACCCAGTACTTC. Translation: CATSAGGTGETQYF.

The gene calls are TRBV4-3 and TRBJ2-6, with D unclear. CDR1 LGHNA and CDR2 YSLEER come from the germline V gene. The CDR3 is made up of 16 amino acids. V lost 3 bases to trimming and J lost 4 bases, with 13 bases between them. The CDR3: CASSQKTFSGANVLTF. The CDR3 DNA sequence: TGCGCCAGCAGCCAGAAGACTTTCTCCGGGGCCAACGTCCTGACTTTC.

This clone has a single count. This chain links TRBV10-2 with TRBJ2-7, with 10 bases that match TRBD1. This CDR3 contains 13 residues. Germline V gene sequence: CDR1 WSHSY, CDR2 SAAADI. V lost 6 bases and J lost 6; bases outside the gene matches: 5. CDR3: CASSRDRGSEQYF. CDR3 DNA sequence: TGCGCCAGCAGCCGGGACAGGGGAAGCGAGCAGTACTTC.

This chain links TRBV5-1 with TRBJ2-1, with TRBD2 matching 9 bases. V was pared by 3 bases and J by 5 bases, with 9 bases of the junction left unmatched. Germline CDR1 SGHRS, CDR2 YFSETQ. CDR3 length: 16 residues. The CDR3 DNA reads TGCGCCAGCAGCTCGGGGTGCGGGGGGGCCCACAATGAGCAGTTCTTC. This translates into CASSSGCGGAHNEQFF.

This clone has just one count. The V gene is TRBV10-3, the J gene TRBJ1-1; 10 nucleotides line up with TRBD1. This CDR3 comprises 17 residues. With 4 bases clipped from V and 0 bases from J, the junction kept 8 bases outside the gene matches. The germline V gene has CDR1 ENHRY and CDR2 SYGVKD. CDR3: CAISGTAGTGVNTEAFF. CDR3 in DNA: TGTGCCATCAGTGGGACTGCTGGGACAGGGGTGAACACTGAAGCTTTCTTT.

The gene calls are TRBV19 and TRBJ1-1, with 7 bases fitting TRBD1. The germline CDR1 and CDR2 sequences are LNHDA and SQIVND (reference sequence). This CDR3 is built from 15 residues. Trimming removed 1 base from V and 1 base from J; junction bases left unmatched: 3. The CDR3: CASSIGAGGNTEAFF. In nucleotides, the CDR3 is TGTGCCAGTAGTATAGGCGCAGGGGGGAACACTGAAGCTTTCTTT.

The chain combines TRBV18 with TRBJ2-7; 11 nucleotides line up with TRBD2. CDR1 and CDR2 from the germline V gene are KGHSH and LQKENI. CDR3 length: 16 residues. Losses at the gene ends were 3 bases for V and 6 bases for J; bases not matched to a gene: 10. In nucleotides, the CDR3 is TGTGCCAGCTCACCTAATAGCGGGGGGGCCTCCGGCGAGCAGTACGTC. Translating it yields CASSPNSGGASGEQYV.

This rearrangement joins TRBV7-9 to TRBJ1-3; D remains ambiguous. Trimming cost V 3 bases and J 0 bases, with 12 bases left between them. Germline CDR1 SEHNR, CDR2 FQNEAQ (reference sequence). The CDR3 totals 16 residues. CDR3 DNA: TGTGCCAGCAGCTTCTTGACCGGGGTCTCTGGAAACACCATATATTTT. This codes for CASSFLTGVSGNTIYF. Full variable domain (rest looked up from reference TRBV7-9 and TRBJ1-3): DTGVSQNPRHKITKRGQNVTFRCDPISEHNRLYWYRQTLGQGPEFLTYFQNEAQLEKSRLLSDRFSAERPKGSFSTLEIQRTEQGDSAMYLCASSFLTGVSGNTIYFGEGSWLTVV.

The rearrangement links TRBV29-1 to TRBJ1-3; 9 positions match TRBD1. CDR3 length equals 15 residues. Losses at the gene ends were 3 bases for V and 0 bases for J; bases not matched to a gene: 3. Germline V gene data show CDR1 as SQVTM and CDR2 as ANQGSEA. For the CDR3, the DNA is TGCAGCGTTGAGTCGGGACAGGGCTCTGGAAACACCATATATTTT. Translated, it gives CSVESGQGSGNTIYF. The whole variable domain, remainder taken from reference TRBV29-1 and TRBJ1-3, is SAVISQKPSRDICQRGTSLTIQCQVDSQVTMMFWYRQQPGQSLTLIATANQGSEATYESGFVIDKFPISRPNLTFSTLTVSNMSPEDSSIYLCSVESGQGSGNTIYFGEGSWLTVV.

This clone was counted once. The genes are TRBV5-1 and TRBJ2-7; 8 bases line up with TRBD1. The CDR3 is made up of 15 amino acids. The germline gives CDR1 SGHRS, CDR2 YFSETQ. Trimming took 0 bases from V and 3 from J; bases not matched to a gene: 5. Here the CDR3 reads CASSLDGTGDYEQYV. The CDR3 DNA is TGCGCCAGCAGCTTGGATGGGACAGGAGACTACGAGCAGTACGTC.

J is TRBJ1-4 and V is TRBV27; D ambiguous. The V gene's germline CDR1 is MNHEY and CDR2 SMNVEV (reference sequence). The CDR3 loop spans 15 amino acids. V gave up 6 bases and J gave up 9 bases, with 20 bases separating them. This CDR3 is CASRVKAGNPQKLFF. The DNA of the CDR3 is TGTGCCAGCAGAGTAAAAGCCGGGAATCCTCAAAAACTGTTTTTT.

The rearrangement joins TRBV19 to TRBJ1-1; 8 nucleotides agree with TRBD1. The length of the CDR3 is 13 residues. V was pared by 7 bases and J by 4 bases, with 5 bases of the junction left unmatched. Germline CDR1 reads LNHDA; CDR2 reads SQIVND (reference sequence). The CDR3 is CASTRGLVTEAFF. The CDR3 nucleotides are TGTGCCAGTACCAGGGGGCTTGTCACTGAAGCTTTCTTT.

The chain uses TRBV11-3 and TRBJ2-1; D not resolved. Trimming removed 2 bases from V and 0 bases from J, with 11 bases in between. CDR3 length equals 16 residues. Germline lookup yields CDR1 SGHNT and CDR2 YENEEA. CDR3 protein: CASSLNAWSSYNEQFF. The DNA of the CDR3 is TGTGCCAGCAGCTTAAATGCATGGAGCTCCTACAATGAGCAGTTCTTC.

The J gene is TRBJ2-5, the V gene TRBV7-9; TRBD2 matches 7 bases. The CDR3 contains 14 residues. Germline V gene data show CDR1 as SEHNR and CDR2 as FQNEAQ (reference sequence). The V gene end was trimmed by 5 bases and the J gene end by 0 bases; junction bases not matched to a gene: 3. The CDR3: CASSPRGDQETQYF. Here the CDR3 DNA reads TGTGCCAGCAGCCCCCGGGGGGACCAAGAGACCCAGTACTTC.

The chain links TRBV19 to TRBJ2-5; 7 positions match TRBD1. V lost 6 bases to trimming and J lost 9 bases; unmatched junction nucleotides: 16. This CDR3 region has 15 residues. Germline loops: CDR1 LNHDA, CDR2 SQIVND (reference sequence). The CDR3 DNA reads TGTGCCAGTAGCCCACTCGGGACAGCGTGGAAGGCCCAGTACTTC. Protein: CASSPLGTAWKAQYF.

CDR3 in amino acids: CASSVGGGTYNSPLHF. The CDR3 DNA sequence: TGTGCCAGCAGCGTAGGAGGTGGCACCTATAATTCACCCCTCCACTTT. The V call is TRBV9, the J call TRBJ1-6; D ambiguous. CDR1 is SGDLS, CDR2 YYNGEE, per germline. V was clipped by 0 bases and J by 2 bases, with 9 bases between them. CDR3 length: 16 amino acids. The variable domain in full, completed from reference TRBV9 and TRBJ1-6, reads DSGVTQTPKHLITATGQRVTLRCSPRSGDLSVYWYQQSLDQGLQFLIQYYNGEERAKGNILERFSAQQFPDLHSELNLSSLELGDSALYFCASSVGGGTYNSPLHFGNGTRLTVT.

CDR3 coding DNA: TGTGCCAGCAGCCATTACGACAGCCCCGAAAACATTCAGTACTTC. Amino acids: CASSHYDSPENIQYF. The V call is TRBV3-1 (or the pseudogene TRBV3-2), the J call TRBJ2-4; a possible D gene is TRBD1 (5 bases). Germline-derived CDR1 and CDR2 are LGHDT and YNNKEL (reference sequence). The CDR3 runs 15 residues. Deletions cut 3 bases from V and 5 bases from J, with 14 bases between.

The chain couples TRBV6-5 to TRBJ1-2; 7 bases fit TRBD1. The CDR3 covers 11 residues. Germline V gives CDR1 MNHEY, CDR2 SVGAGI. V lost 10 bases, J lost 2 bases, and 1 base stayed unmatched. DNA of the CDR3: TGTGCCACACAGGGGAACTATGGCTACACCTTC. It codes for CATQGNYGYTF.

This chain uses TRBV3-1 (or the pseudogene TRBV3-2) with TRBJ2-1, with TRBD2 matching over 13 bases. J was trimmed by 7 bases and V by 6 bases; bases with no gene match: 6. This CDR3 comprises 15 residues. The germline V gene encodes CDR1 LGHDT and CDR2 YNNKEL (reference sequence). The CDR3 loop reads CASRPGLAGRNEQFF. The CDR3 coding sequence is TGTGCCAGCAGACCGGGACTAGCGGGGAGGAATGAGCAGTTCTTC.

This clone was observed once. This sequence joins TRBV19 and TRBJ1-6; a weak D match, TRBD1 (6 bases). Germline loops: CDR1 LNHDA, CDR2 SQIVND (reference sequence). This CDR3 is built from 13 residues. V was shortened by 5 bases and J by 8 bases, with 10 bases between the two germline ends. CDR3 loop: CASSSGEDSPLHF. The CDR3, as DNA: TGTGCCAGTAGTTCAGGGGAAGATTCACCCCTCCACTTT.

This chain links TRBV24-1 with TRBJ1-3; maybe TRBD1 (6 bases). Germline loops: CDR1 KGHDR, CDR2 SFDVKD. The ends were cut back, 4 bases at V and 4 bases at J, with 10 bases in the middle. CDR3 size: 14 residues. The CDR3 bases are TGTGCCACCAGTGACCCAGGGGTGGGAAACACCATATATTTT. Translation gives CATSDPGVGNTIYF.

This clone was counted a single time. The chain links TRBV19 to TRBJ2-2; D is undetermined. This CDR3 has 16 amino acids. Trimming took 5 bases from V and 3 from J, leaving 16 bases between them. Germline-derived CDR1 and CDR2 are LNHDA and SQIVND (reference sequence). CDR3 in DNA: TGTGCCAGTAGTCTCAAAGGTCGGGTTGACACCGGGGAGCTGTTTTTT. The encoded protein is CASSLKGRVDTGELFF.

This clone was detected once. The chain uses TRBV28 and TRBJ2-7; maybe TRBD1 (5 bases). The CDR3 runs 13 residues. The germline V gene encodes CDR1 MDHEN and CDR2 SYDVKM. The germline V and J ends were trimmed by 5 bases and 0 bases, with 8 bases remaining between them. The CDR3 region has the DNA TGTGCCAGCAGTCGCGACAGCTCCTACGAGCAGTACGTC. It translates to CASSRDSSYEQYV.

V is TRBV6-2 or TRBV6-3 and J is TRBJ2-3, with D possibly matching TRBD1 (6 bases). Trimming cost V 5 bases and J 5 bases, with 14 bases left between them. CDR3 length: 14 residues. Looked up from germline, CDR1 is MNHEY and CDR2 is SVGEGT. The CDR3, as DNA: TGTGCCAGCAGTGCATTAACAGGGAGAGATACGCAGTATTTT. This codes for CASSALTGRDTQYF.

The gene calls are TRBV5-1 and TRBJ2-2; D remains unclear. CDR3 length equals 15 residues. The V gene's germline CDR1 is SGHRS and CDR2 YFSETQ. The V end lost 1 base, the J end lost 2 bases, and 9 bases lay between the germline ends. The CDR3 loop is CASSLRGPNTGELFF. The DNA of the CDR3 is TGCGCCAGCAGCTTGCGAGGTCCAAACACCGGGGAGCTGTTTTTT.

The chain uses TRBV19 and TRBJ1-2; perhaps TRBD1 as D (6 bases). CDR1 is LNHDA and CDR2 is SQIVND in the germline V gene (reference sequence). Trimming shortened V by 9 bases and J by 8 bases, and 13 bases separated the two germline ends. CDR3 length: 11 residues. The CDR3 loop reads CASRTVGGYTF. As DNA, the CDR3 is TGTGCCAGCCGGACAGTTGGGGGCTACACCTTC.

The chain carries TRBV12-3 or TRBV12-4 and TRBJ2-3; D perhaps matches TRBD1 (5 bases). The V gene lost 6 bases and the J gene lost 10 bases, with 17 bases spanning the gap. The CDR3 consists of 13 residues. CDR3 nucleotides: TGTGCCAGCAGCCCGGGTGGGATCAGGGCGCAGTATTTT. Protein: CASSPGGIRAQYF.